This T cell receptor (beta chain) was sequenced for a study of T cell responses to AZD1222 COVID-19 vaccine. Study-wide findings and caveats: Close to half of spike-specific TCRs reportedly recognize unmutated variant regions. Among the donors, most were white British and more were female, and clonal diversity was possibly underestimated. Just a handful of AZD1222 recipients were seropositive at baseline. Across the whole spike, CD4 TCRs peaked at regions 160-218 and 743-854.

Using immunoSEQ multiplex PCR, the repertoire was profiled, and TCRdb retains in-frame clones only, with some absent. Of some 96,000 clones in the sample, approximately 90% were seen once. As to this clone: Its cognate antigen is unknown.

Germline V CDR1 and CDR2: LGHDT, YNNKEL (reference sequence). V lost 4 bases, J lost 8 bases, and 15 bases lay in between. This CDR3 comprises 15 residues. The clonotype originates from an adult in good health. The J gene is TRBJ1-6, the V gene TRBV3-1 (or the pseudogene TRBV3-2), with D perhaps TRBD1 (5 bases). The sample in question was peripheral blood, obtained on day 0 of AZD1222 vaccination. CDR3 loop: CASSPLVGPDSPLHF. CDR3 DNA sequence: TGTGCCAGCAGCCCGCTAGTGGGGCCCGATTCACCCCTCCACTTT.